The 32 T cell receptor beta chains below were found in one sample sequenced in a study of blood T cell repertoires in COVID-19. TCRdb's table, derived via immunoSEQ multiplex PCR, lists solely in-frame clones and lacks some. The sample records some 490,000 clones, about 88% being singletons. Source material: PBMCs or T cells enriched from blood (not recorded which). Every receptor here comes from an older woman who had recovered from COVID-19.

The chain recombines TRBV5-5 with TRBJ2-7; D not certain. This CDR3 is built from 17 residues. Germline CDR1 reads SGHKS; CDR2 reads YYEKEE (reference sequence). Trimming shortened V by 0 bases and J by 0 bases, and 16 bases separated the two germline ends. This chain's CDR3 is CASSLGVQIYSSYEQYF. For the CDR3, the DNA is TGTGCCAGCAGCTTGGGAGTACAGATCTATAGCTCCTACGAGCAGTACTTC.

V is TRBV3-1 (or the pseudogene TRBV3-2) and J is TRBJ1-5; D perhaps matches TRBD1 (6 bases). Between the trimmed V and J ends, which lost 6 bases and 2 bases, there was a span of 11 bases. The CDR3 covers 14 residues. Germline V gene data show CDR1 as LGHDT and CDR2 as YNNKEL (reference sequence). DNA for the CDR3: TGTGCCAGCAGTACAGGGTGGGGCAATCAGCCCCAGCATTTT. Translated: CASSTGWGNQPQHF.

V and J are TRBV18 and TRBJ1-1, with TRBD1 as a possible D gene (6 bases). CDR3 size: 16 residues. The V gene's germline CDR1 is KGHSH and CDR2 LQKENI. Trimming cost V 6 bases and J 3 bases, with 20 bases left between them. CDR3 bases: TGTGCCAGCTCGCTGACAGGTTCTCCCCTGGACACTGAAGCTTTCTTT. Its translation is CASSLTGSPLDTEAFF.

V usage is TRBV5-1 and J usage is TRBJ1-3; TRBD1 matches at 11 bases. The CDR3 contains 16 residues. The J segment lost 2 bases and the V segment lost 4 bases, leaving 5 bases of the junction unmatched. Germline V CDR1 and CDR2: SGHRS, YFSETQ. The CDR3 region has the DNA TGCGCCAGCAGCCCGGGACAGGGGGTTCCTGGAAACACCATATATTTT. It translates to CASSPGQGVPGNTIYF.

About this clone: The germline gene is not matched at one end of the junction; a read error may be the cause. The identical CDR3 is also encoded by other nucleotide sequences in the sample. For the CDR3, the DNA is TGTGCCAGCAGCTTAGGGACAGGGAATTCGCCCCTCCACTTT. Translation: CASSLGTGNSPLHF. This rearrangement joins TRBV5-6 to TRBJ1-6; TRBD1 agrees at 9 bases. The V gene's germline CDR1 is SGHDT and CDR2 YYEEEE. The CDR3 is 14 amino acids. Variable domain in full (rest from reference TRBV5-6 and TRBJ1-6): DAGVTQSPTHLIKTRGQQVTLRCSPKSGHDTVSWYQQALGQGPQFIFQYYEEEERQRGNFPDRFSGHQFPNYSSELNVNALLLGDSALYLCASSLGTGNSPLHFGNGTRLTVT.

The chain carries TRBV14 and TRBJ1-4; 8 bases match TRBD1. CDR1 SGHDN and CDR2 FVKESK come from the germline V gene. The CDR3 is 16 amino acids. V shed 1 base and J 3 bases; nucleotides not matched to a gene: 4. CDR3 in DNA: TGTGCCAGCAGCCAAGTATCGGGACAGGCTAATGAAAAACTGTTTTTT. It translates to CASSQVSGQANEKLFF.

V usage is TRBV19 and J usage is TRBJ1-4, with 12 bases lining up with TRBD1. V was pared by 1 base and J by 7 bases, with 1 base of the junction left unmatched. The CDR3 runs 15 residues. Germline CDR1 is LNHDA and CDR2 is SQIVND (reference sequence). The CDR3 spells CASSIAGQGAEKLFF. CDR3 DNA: TGTGCCAGTAGTATAGCGGGACAGGGGGCTGAAAAACTGTTTTTT.

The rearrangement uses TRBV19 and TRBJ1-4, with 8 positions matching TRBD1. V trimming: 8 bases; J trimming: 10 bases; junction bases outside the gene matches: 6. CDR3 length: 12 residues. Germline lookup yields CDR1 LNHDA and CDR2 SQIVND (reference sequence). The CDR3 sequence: CASGKTGAKLFF. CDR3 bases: TGTGCCAGTGGGAAGACAGGGGCAAAACTGTTTTTT.

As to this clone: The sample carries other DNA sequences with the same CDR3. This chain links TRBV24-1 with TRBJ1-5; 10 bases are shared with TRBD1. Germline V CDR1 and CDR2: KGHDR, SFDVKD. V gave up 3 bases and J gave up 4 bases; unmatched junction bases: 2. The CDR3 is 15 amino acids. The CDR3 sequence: CATSDRTGGNQPQHF. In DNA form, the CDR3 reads TGTGCCACCAGTGATCGGACAGGGGGAAATCAGCCCCAGCATTTT.

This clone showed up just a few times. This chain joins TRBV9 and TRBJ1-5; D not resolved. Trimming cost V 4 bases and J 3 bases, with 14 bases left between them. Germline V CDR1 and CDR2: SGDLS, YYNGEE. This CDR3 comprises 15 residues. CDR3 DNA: TGTGCCAGCAGCCCCCTACCGGGGTCCAATCAGCCCCAGCATTTT. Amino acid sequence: CASSPLPGSNQPQHF.

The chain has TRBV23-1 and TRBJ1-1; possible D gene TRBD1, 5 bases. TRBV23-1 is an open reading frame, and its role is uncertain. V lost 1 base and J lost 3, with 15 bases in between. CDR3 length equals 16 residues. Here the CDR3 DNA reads TGCGCCAGCAGTCAATTGTCAGGGTTATTAGACACTGAAGCTTTCTTT. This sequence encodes CASSQLSGLLDTEAFF.

The CDR3 sequence: CASSLSPGSTDTQYF. CDR3 bases: TGTGCCAGCAGCTTATCCCCCGGGAGCACAGATACGCAGTATTTT. This rearrangement joins TRBV11-2 to TRBJ2-3; D ambiguous. With 2 bases removed from V and 0 bases from J, the gap between germline ends came to 9 bases. The germline V gene encodes CDR1 SGHAT and CDR2 FQNNGV. The CDR3 totals 15 residues.

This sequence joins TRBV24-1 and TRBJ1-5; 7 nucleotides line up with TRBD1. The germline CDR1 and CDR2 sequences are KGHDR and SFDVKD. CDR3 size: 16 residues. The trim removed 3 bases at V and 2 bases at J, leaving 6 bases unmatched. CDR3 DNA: TGTGCCACCAGTGATGCGACAGGGTATGGCAATCAGCCCCAGCATTTT. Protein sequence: CATSDATGYGNQPQHF.

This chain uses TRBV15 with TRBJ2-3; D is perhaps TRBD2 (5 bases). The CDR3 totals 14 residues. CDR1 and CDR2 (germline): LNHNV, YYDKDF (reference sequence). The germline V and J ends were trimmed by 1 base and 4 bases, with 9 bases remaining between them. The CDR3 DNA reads TGTGCCACCAGCAGAGGCGGGCAGGCAGATACGCAGTATTTT. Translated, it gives CATSRGGQADTQYF.

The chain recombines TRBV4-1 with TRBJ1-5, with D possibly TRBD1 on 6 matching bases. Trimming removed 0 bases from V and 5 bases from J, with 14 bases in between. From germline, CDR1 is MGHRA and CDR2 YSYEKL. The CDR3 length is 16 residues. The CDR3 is CASSQENRAGHQPQHF. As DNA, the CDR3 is TGCGCCAGCAGCCAAGAGAACAGGGCGGGCCATCAGCCCCAGCATTTT.

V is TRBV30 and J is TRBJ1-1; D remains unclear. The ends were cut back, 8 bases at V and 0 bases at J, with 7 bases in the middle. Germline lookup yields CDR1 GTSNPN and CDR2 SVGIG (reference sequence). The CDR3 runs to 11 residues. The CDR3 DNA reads TGTGCCGGTACAATGAACACTGAAGCTTTCTTT. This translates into CAGTMNTEAFF.

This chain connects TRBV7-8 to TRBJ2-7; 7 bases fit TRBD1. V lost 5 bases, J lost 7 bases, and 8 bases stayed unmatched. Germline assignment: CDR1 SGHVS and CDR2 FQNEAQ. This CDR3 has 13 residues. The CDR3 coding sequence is TGTGCCAGCAGCCCGGATACAGGGGAGGAGCAGTACGTC. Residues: CASSPDTGEEQYV.

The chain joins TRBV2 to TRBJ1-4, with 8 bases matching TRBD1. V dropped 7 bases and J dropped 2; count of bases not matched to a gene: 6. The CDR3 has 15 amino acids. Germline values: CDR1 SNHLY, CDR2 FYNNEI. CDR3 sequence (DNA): TGTGCCAGCAATCAGGGGGCTGGTACTAATGAAAAACTGTTTTTT. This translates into CASNQGAGTNEKLFF.

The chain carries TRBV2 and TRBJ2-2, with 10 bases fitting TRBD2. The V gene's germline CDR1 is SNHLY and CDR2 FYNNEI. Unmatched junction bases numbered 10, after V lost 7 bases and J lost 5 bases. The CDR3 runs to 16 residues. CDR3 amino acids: CASMASGGRGTGELFF. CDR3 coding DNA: TGTGCCAGCATGGCTAGCGGGGGCCGGGGGACCGGGGAGCTGTTTTTT.

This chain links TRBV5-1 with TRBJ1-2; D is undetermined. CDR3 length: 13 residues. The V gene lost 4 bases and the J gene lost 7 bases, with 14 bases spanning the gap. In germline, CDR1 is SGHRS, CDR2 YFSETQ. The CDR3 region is CASSLRRESGYTF. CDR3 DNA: TGCGCCAGCAGCCTCCGAAGGGAGTCTGGCTACACCTTC.

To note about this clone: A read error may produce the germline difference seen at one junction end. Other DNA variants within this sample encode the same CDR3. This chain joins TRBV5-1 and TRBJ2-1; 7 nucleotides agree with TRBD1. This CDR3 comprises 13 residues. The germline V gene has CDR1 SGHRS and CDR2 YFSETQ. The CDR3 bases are TGCGCCAGTAGCTTGGGACAGAGGAATGAGCAGTTCTTC. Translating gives CASSLGQRNEQFF.

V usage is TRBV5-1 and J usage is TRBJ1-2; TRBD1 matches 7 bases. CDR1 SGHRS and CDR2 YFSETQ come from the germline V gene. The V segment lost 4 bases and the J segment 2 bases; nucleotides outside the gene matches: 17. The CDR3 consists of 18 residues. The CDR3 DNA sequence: TGCGCCAGCAGCCCGGGCCTATACAGGGGAGGTAGCAACTATGGCTACACCTTC. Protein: CASSPGLYRGGSNYGYTF.

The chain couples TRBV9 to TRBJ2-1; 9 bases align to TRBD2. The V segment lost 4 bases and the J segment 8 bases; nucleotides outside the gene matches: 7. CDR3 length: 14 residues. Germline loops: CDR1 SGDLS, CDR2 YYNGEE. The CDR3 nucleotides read TGTGCCAGCAGCTTCCGGACTAGCGTCCATGAGCAGTTCTTC. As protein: CASSFRTSVHEQFF.

DNA for the CDR3: TGTGCCAGCAAGGGGAACGTGAACACCGGGGAGCTGTTTTTT. As protein: CASKGNVNTGELFF. The chain combines TRBV2 with TRBJ2-2; weak D call: TRBD1 (5 bases). Per the germline V gene, CDR1 is SNHLY and CDR2 is FYNNEI. This CDR3 has 14 amino acids. V was cut by 7 bases and J by 1 base, with 10 bases left in between.

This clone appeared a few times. In nucleotides, the CDR3 is TGTGCCAGCAGCTTATCCTGGACTGATTCACCCCTCCACTTT. Protein: CASSLSWTDSPLHF. The J gene is TRBJ1-6, the V gene TRBV7-9; D is ambiguous. The germline CDR1 and CDR2 sequences are SEHNR and FQNEAQ (reference sequence). Trimming removed 2 bases from V and 8 bases from J, with 10 bases in between. The CDR3 runs to 14 residues. Based on the CDR3 plus reference TRBV7-9 and TRBJ1-6, the full variable domain is DTGVSQNPRHKITKRGQNVTFRCDPISEHNRLYWYRQTLGQGPEFLTYFQNEAQLEKSRLLSDRFSAERPKGSFSTLEIQRTEQGDSAMYLCASSLSWTDSPLHFGNGTRLTVT.

The DNA of the CDR3 is TGTGCCACCGCCTTCGCGGTCACAGATACGCAGTATTTT. It codes for CATAFAVTDTQYF. The chain is built from TRBV19 and TRBJ2-3, with no clear D. Germline CDR1 is LNHDA and CDR2 is SQIVND (reference sequence). The CDR3 covers 13 residues. V shed 10 bases and J shed 2 bases, with 13 bases lying between them.

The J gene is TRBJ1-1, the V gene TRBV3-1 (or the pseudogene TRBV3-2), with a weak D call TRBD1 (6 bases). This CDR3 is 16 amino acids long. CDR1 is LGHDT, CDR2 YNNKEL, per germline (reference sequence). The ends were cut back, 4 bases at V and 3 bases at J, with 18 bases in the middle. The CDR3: CASSLTGTRPHTEAFF. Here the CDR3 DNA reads TGTGCCAGCAGCCTTACCGGGACAAGACCCCACACTGAAGCTTTCTTT.

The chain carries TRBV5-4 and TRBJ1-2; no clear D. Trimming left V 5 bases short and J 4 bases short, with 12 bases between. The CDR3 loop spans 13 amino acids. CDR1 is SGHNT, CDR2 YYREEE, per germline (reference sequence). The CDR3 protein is CASSQSDLYGYTF. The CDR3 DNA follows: TGTGCCAGCAGTCAAAGCGACCTCTATGGCTACACCTTC.

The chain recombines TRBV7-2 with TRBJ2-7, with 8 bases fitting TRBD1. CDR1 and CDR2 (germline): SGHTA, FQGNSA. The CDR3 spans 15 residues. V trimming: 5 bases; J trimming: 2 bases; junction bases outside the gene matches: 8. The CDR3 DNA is TGTGCCAGCAGCGGTGGACAGGGTCTAACCTACGAGCAGTACGTC. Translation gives CASSGGQGLTYEQYV.

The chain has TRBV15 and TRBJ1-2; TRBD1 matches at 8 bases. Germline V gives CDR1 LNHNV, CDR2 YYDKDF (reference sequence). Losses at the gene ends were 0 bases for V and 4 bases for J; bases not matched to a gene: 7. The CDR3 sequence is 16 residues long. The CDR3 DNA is TGTGCCACCAGCAGAGATTGGGACAGGAGTTCCTATGGCTACACCTTC. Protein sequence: CATSRDWDRSSYGYTF.

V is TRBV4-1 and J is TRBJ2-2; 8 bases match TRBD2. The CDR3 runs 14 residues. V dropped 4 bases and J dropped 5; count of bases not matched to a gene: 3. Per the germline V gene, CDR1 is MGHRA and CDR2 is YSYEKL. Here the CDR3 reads CASSRGLATGELFF. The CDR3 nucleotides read TGCGCCAGCAGCCGAGGACTAGCTACCGGGGAGCTGTTTTTT.

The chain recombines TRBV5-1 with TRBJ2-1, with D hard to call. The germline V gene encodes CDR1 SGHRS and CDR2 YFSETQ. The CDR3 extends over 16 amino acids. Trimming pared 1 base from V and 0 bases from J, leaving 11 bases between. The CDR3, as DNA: TGCGCCAGCAGCTTGAACACCCTTCTCTCCTACAATGAGCAGTTCTTC. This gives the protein CASSLNTLLSYNEQFF.